The clone carrying this T cell receptor (beta chain) was recorded once. TCR beta sequencing was performed on blood CD8+ and CD4+ T cells. Those who served as multiple sclerosis controls were treatment-naive patients with stable or active relapsing-remitting disease. The V gene end was trimmed by 4 bases and the J gene end by 6 bases; junction bases not matched to a gene: 11. In germline, CDR1 is SGDLS, CDR2 YYNGEE. The CDR3 is 15 residues long. This sample is part of a study of CD8 T cells in Susac syndrome. cDNA came from roughly 0.5 to 1 ug RNA primed by random hexamers. The TCR beta CDR3 was amplified by immunoSEQ multiplex PCR across 54 Vbeta, 13 Jbeta. TCRdb used MiXCR to reprocess the immunoSEQ multiplex PCR reads, holding one entry per CDR3 protein. Of tens of thousands of distinct CDR3 sequences listed, 93% are singletons.

The genes are TRBV9 and TRBJ1-1; TRBD1 matches 8 bases. Specimen: CD8+ T cells from PBMCs. The origin of this receptor is a human donor with multiple sclerosis. CDR3 sequence: CASSSRDRISSEAFF. DNA of the CDR3: TGTGCCAGCAGCTCGCGGGACAGGATAAGCTCTGAAGCTTTCTTT.